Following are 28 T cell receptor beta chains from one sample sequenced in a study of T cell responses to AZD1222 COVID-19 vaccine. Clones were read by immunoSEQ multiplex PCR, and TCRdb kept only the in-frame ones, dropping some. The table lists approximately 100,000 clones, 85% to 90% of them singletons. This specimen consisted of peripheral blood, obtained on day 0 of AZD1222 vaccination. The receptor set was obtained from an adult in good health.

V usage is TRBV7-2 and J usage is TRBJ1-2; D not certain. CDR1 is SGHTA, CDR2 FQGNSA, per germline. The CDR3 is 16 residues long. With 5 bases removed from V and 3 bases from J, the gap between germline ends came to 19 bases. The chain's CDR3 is CASSPGGGKVDYGYTF. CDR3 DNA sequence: TGTGCCAGCAGCCCCGGAGGAGGGAAGGTAGACTATGGCTACACCTTC.

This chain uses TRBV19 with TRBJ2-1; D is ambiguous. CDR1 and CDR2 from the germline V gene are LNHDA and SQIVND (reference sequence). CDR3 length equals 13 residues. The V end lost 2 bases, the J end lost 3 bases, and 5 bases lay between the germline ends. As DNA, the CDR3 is TGTGCCAGTAGTATAAACCTCTACAATGAGCAGTTCTTC. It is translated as CASSINLYNEQFF.

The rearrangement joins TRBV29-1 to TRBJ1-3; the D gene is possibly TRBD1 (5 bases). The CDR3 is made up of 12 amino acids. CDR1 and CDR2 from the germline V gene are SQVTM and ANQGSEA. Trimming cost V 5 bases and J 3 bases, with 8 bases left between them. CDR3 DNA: TGCAGCGTTTTAACAGGTGGAAACACCATATATTTT. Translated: CSVLTGGNTIYF.

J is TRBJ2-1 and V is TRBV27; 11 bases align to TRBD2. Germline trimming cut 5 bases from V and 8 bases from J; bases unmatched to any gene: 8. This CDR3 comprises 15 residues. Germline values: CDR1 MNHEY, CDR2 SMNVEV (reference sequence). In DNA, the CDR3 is TGTGCCAGCAGTCCCTTAGCGGGAGGGTTGGATGAGCAGTTCTTC. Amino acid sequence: CASSPLAGGLDEQFF.

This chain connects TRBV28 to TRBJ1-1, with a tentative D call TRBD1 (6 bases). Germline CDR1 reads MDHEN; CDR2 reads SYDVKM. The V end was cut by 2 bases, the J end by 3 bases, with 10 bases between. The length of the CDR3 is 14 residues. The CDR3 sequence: CASSLGQTYTEAFF. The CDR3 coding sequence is TGTGCCAGCAGTTTAGGACAGACCTACACTGAAGCTTTCTTT.

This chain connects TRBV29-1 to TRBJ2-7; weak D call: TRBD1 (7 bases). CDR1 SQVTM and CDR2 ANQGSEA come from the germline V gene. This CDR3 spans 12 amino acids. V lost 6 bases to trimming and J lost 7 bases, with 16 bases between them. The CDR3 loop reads CSVGGQPGEQYF. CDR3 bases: TGCAGCGTGGGGGGACAGCCTGGTGAGCAGTACTTC.

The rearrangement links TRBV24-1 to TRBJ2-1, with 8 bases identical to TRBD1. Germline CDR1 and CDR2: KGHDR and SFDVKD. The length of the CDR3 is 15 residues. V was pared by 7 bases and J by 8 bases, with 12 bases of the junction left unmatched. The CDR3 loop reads CATRAGTGKGYEQFF. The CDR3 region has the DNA TGTGCCACCAGGGCCGGGACAGGCAAAGGGTATGAGCAGTTCTTC.

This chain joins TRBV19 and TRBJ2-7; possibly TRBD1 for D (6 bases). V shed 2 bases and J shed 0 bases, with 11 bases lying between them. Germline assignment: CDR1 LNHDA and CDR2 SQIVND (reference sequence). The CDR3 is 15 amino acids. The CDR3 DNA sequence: TGTGCCAGTAGTATATCAGGGGTCAGCTCCTACGAGCAGTACTTC. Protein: CASSISGVSSYEQYF.

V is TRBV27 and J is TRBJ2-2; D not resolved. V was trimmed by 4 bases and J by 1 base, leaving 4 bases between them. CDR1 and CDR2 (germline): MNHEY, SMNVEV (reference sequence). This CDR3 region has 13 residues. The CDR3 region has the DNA TGTGCCAGCAGTTCGCGGAACACCGGGGAGCTGTTTTTT. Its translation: CASSSRNTGELFF.

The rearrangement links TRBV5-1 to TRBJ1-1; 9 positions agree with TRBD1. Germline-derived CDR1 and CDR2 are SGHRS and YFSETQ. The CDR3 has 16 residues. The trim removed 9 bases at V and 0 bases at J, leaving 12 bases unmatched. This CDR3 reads CAISGQGPAMNTEAFF. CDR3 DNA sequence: TGCGCCATCTCCGGACAGGGGCCCGCCATGAACACTGAAGCTTTCTTT.

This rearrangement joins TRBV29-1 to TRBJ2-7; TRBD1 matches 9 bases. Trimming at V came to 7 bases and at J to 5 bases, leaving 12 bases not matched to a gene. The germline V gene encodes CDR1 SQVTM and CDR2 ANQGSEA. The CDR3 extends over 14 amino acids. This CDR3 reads CSAKGGTGIHEQYF. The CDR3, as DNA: TGCAGCGCCAAGGGGGGGACAGGGATCCACGAGCAGTACTTC.

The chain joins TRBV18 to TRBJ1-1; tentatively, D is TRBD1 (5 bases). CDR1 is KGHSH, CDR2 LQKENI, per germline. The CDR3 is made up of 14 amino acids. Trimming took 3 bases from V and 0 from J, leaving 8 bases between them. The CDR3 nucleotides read TGTGCCAGCTCACCTGACAGAATGAACACTGAAGCTTTCTTT. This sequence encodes CASSPDRMNTEAFF.

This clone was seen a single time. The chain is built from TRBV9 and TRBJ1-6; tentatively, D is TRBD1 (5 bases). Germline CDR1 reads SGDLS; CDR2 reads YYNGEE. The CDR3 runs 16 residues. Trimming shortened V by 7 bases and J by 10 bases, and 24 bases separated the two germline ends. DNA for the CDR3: TGTGCCAGCTCCAGGGAGGGAGCGGATATGAGATCACCCCTCCACTTT. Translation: CASSREGADMRSPLHF.

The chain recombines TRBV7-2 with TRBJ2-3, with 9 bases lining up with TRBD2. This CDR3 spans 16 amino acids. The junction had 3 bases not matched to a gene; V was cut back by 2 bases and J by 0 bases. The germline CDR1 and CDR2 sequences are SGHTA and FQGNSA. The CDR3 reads CASSLTSGFSTDTQYF. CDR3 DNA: TGTGCCAGCAGCTTAACTAGCGGGTTTAGCACAGATACGCAGTATTTT.

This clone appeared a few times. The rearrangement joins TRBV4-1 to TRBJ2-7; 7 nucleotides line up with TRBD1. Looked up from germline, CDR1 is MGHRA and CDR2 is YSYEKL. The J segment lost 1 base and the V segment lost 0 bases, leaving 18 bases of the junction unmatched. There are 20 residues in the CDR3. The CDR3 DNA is TGCGCCAGCAGCCAAGATTGGCTTATACAGGGGCGGTTAGGTTCCTACGAGCAGTACTTC. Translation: CASSQDWLIQGRLGSYEQYF.

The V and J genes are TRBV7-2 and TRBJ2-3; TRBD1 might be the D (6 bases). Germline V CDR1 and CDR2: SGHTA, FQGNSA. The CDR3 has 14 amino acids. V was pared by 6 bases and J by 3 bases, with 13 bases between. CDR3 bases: TGTGCCAGCAGTTCACAGGGACCGACAGATACGCAGTATTTT. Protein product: CASSSQGPTDTQYF.

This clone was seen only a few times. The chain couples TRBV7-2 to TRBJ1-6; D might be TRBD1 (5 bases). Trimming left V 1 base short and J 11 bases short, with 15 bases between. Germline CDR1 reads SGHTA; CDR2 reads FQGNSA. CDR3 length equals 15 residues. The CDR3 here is CASSLDSAGLPPLHF. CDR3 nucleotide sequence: TGTGCCAGCAGCTTAGATTCGGCAGGGCTTCCACCCCTCCACTTT.

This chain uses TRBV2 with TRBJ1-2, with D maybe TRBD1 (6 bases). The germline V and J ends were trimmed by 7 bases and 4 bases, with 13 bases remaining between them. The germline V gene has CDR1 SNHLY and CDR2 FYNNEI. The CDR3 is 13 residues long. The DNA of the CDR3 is TGTGCCAGCATAGTGGACAGAGGCTATGGCTACACCTTC. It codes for CASIVDRGYGYTF.

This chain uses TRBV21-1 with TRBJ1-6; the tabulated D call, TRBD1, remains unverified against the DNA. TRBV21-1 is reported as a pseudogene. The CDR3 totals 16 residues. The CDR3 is CASSKERSQGNSPLHF. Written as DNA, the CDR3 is TGTGCCAGCAGCAAAGAAAGGAGTCAGGGTAATTCACCCCTCCACTTT.

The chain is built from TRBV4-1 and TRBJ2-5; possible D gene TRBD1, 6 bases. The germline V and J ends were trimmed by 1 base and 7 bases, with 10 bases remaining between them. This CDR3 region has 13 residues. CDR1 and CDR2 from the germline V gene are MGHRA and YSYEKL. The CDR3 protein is CASSQVRGGTQYF. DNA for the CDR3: TGCGCCAGCAGCCAAGTCAGAGGGGGGACCCAGTACTTC.

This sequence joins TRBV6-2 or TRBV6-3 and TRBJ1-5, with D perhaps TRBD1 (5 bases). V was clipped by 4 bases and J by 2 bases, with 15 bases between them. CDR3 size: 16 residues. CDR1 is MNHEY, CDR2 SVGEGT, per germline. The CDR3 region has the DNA TGTGCCAGCAGTTCGATCTCCGTGGGGGGCAATCAGCCCCAGCATTTT. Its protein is CASSSISVGGNQPQHF.

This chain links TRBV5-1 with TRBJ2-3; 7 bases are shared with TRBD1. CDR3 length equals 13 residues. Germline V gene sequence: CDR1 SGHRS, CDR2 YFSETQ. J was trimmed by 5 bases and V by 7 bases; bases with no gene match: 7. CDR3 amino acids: CASGEGAKDTQYF. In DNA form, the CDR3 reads TGCGCCAGCGGAGAGGGGGCGAAAGATACGCAGTATTTT. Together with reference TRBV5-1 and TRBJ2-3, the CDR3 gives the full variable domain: KAGVTQTPRYLIKTRGQQVTLSCSPISGHRSVSWYQQTPGQGLQFLFEYFSETQRNKGNFPGRFSGRQFSNSRSEMNVSTLELGDSALYLCASGEGAKDTQYFGPGTRLTVL.

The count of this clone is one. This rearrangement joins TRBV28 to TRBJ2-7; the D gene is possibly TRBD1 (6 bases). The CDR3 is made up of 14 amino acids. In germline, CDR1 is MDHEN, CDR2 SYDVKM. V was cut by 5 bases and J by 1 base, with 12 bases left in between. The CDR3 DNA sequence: TGTGCCAGCAGTCCAACAGGGAAGTCCTACGAGCAGTACTTC. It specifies CASSPTGKSYEQYF.

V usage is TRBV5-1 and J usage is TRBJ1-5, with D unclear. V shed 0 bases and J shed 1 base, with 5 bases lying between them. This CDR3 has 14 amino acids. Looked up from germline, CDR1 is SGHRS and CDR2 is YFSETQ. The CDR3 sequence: CASSLAGSNQPQHF. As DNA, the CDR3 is TGCGCCAGCAGCTTGGCAGGAAGCAATCAGCCCCAGCATTTT.

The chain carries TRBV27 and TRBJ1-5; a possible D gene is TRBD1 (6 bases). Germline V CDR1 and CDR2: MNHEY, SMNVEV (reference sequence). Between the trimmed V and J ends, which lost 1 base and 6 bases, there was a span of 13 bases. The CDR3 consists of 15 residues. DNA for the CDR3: TGTGCCAGCAGTTTATTCGGGGGAGGGGGTCAGCCCCAGCATTTT. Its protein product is CASSLFGGGGQPQHF.

The CDR3 loop reads CASSPSGEGRNEQFF. CDR3 DNA: TGTGCCAGCAGCCCCAGCGGGGAGGGGCGCAATGAGCAGTTCTTC. The genes are TRBV5-4 and TRBJ2-1; 7 nucleotides agree with TRBD2. The V and J ends lost 4 bases and 6 bases, in that order; junction bases with no gene match: 10. The CDR3 has 15 amino acids. Looked up from germline, CDR1 is SGHNT and CDR2 is YYREEE (reference sequence).

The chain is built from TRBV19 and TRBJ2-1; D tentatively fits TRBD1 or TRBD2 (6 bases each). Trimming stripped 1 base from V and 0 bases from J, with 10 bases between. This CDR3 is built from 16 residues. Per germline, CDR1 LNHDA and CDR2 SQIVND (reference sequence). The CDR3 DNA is TGTGCCAGTAGTATAGCTGGAGGGGGCTCCTACAATGAGCAGTTCTTC. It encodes CASSIAGGGSYNEQFF.

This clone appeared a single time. The CDR3 here is CSVATGAANTGELFF. In DNA form, the CDR3 reads TGCAGCGTTGCTACGGGGGCCGCGAACACCGGGGAGCTGTTTTTT. The V gene is TRBV29-1, the J gene TRBJ2-2; D assignment may be TRBD1 or TRBD2 (6 bases each). Germline-derived CDR1 and CDR2 are SQVTM and ANQGSEA. This CDR3 is 15 amino acids long. V was clipped by 4 bases and J by 0 bases, with 12 bases between them.